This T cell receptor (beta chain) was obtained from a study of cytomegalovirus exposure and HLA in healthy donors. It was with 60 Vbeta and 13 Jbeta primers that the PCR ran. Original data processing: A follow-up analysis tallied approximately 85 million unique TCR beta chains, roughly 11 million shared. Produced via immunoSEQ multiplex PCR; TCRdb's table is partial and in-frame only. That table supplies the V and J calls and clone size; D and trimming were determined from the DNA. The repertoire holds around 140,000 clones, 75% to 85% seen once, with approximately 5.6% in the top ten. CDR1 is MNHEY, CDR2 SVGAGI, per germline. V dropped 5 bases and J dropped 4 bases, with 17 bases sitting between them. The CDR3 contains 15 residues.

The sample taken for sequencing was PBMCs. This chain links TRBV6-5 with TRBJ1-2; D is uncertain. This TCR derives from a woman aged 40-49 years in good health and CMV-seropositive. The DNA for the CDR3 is TGTGCCAGCAGTCTTTCGGTTGGGCCAGGCTATGGCTACACCTTC. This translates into CASSLSVGPGYGYTF.